This T cell receptor (beta chain) was recorded in a study of neoadjuvant anti-PD-1 for oral cavity cancer. Overall study context: Nivolumab at 3 mg/kg was mostly given biweekly, three to four doses, pre-surgery. Non-progressing patients received a fourth nivolumab dose near day 43, then surgery on days 50-56.

Germline-derived CDR1 and CDR2 are SGHAT and FQNNGV. Trimming removed 5 bases from V and 2 bases from J; junction bases left unmatched: 7. The CDR3 consists of 16 residues. In its sample, this clone was seen once. TCRdb's table, derived via immunoSEQ multiplex PCR, lists solely in-frame clones and lacks some. The sample lists approximately 16,000 clones; 35% to 40% were seen once. Indicated time point: after neoadjuvant nivolumab, at surgical resection. Cohort: HPV-negative, locally advanced oral cavity squamous cell carcinoma patients. Sequenced here: tumor tissue, sampled after nivolumab (anti-PD-1) treatment. The receptor comes from a person between 40 and 85 years old with oral cavity squamous cell carcinoma. This chain joins TRBV11-2 and TRBJ2-2; 8 bases are a match to TRBD2. In DNA, the CDR3 is TGTGCCAGCAGCCCACGGGGGGGAGCCAACACCGGGGAGCTGTTTTTT. Protein sequence: CASSPRGGANTGELFF. The full variable domain, its missing parts supplied by reference TRBV11-2 and TRBJ2-2, is EAGVAQSPRYKIIEKRQSVAFWCNPISGHATLYWYQQILGQGPKLLIQFQNNGVVDDSQLPKDRFSAERLKGVDSTLKIQPAKLEDSAVYLCASSPRGGANTGELFFGEGSRLTVL.